This T cell receptor beta chain comes out of a study of T cell responses to AZD1222 COVID-19 vaccine. Study results and limitations: After two AZD1222 doses, spike-specific TCR breadth and depth rose versus day 0. At 160-218 and 743-854, vaccine-associated CD4 TCRs were dominant, and they spanned spike. Donors were mostly white British, more females; clonal diversity possibly underestimated.

Remarks on this clone: Antigen specificity is unknown.

The method was immunoSEQ multiplex PCR; TCRdb's version includes in-frame clones alone and lacks a portion of them. There are about 90,000 clones in the sample; almost 90% occur only once, and approximately 10% lies in the top ten. CDR1 and CDR2 from the germline V gene are SGDLS and YYNGEE. The V segment lost 1 base and the J segment 5 bases; nucleotides outside the gene matches: 8. The CDR3 contains 15 residues. The genes are TRBV9 and TRBJ2-5; 7 bases are a match to TRBD2. The sample was peripheral blood, taken on day 0 of MenACWY control vaccination. This TCR came from an adult in good health. CDR3 in amino acids: CASSVSSGSLETQYF. CDR3 nucleotides: TGTGCCAGCAGCGTATCTAGCGGCTCTCTGGAGACCCAGTACTTC.